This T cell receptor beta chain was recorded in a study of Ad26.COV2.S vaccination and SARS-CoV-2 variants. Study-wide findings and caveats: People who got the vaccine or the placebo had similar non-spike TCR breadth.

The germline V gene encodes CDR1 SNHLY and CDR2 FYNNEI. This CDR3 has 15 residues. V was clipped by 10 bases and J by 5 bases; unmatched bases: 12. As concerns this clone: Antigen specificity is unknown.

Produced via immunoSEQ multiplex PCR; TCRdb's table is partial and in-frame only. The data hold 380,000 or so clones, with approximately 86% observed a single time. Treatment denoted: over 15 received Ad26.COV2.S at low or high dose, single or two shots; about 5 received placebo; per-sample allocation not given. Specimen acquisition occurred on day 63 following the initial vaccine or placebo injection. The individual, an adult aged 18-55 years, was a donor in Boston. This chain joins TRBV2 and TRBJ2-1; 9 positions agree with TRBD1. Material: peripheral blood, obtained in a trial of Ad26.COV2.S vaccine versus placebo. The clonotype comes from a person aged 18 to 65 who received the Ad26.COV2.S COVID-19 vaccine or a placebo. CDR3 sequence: CATSAGTGRNNEQFF. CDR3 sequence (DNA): TGTGCCACCTCGGCGGGGACAGGGAGGAACAATGAGCAGTTCTTC.